These 3 T cell receptor beta chains were sequenced from one sample in a study of tumor-infiltrating lymphocytes in localized non-small cell lung cancer. TCRdb keeps only in-frame clones here, not all; method: immunoSEQ multiplex PCR. The repertoire holds 6,000 to 8,000 clones, with around 77% as singletons. The sequencing input was uninvolved lung tissue not adjacent to the tumor. The receptors were gathered from a human donor with non-small cell lung cancer.

V is TRBV6-1 and J is TRBJ2-7; no firm D call. The CDR3 spans 13 residues. Trimming pared 6 bases from V and 7 bases from J, leaving 16 bases between. CDR1 and CDR2 (germline): MNHNS, SASEGT. The CDR3 bases are TGTGCCAGCAGGGAGTTGTCCTTCTCGGAGCAGTACTTC. Its protein product is CASRELSFSEQYF.

The genes are TRBV6-6 and TRBJ2-7; 7 nucleotides line up with TRBD1. Trimming cost V 6 bases and J 7 bases; bases outside gene matches: 9. Germline CDR1 is MNHNY and CDR2 is SVGAGI (reference sequence). CDR3 size: 13 residues. DNA of the CDR3: TGTGCCAGCAGAGAGACAGGGTGGTATGAGCAGTACTTC. Its protein product is CASRETGWYEQYF.

The chain recombines TRBV5-8 with TRBJ1-6; no firm D call. Trimming took off 5 bases at V and 0 bases at J, with 12 bases between the two ends. Germline assignment: CDR1 SGHTS and CDR2 YDEGEE. This CDR3 is built from 16 residues. As DNA, the CDR3 is TGTGCCAGCAGTCTTGCCTACAGCTCCTATAATTCACCCCTCCACTTT. Translation gives CASSLAYSSYNSPLHF.